The 29 T cell receptor beta chains reported below all come from one sample, sequenced in a study of T cell repertoires in cytomegalovirus infection. TCRdb recomputed calls from the reads with MiXCR, one row per CDR3 protein. This table has some 130,000 distinct CDR3 sequences, over 30% appearing once. Their antigens are not known. The starting material was CD8+ T cells from cultured PBMCs, obtained from culture after CMV antigen stimulation. All receptors come from a human donor in good health (CMV status not recorded). Some clones in this sample may be carry-over from other donors' samples.

This clonotype was detected only a few times. The rearrangement links TRBV25-1 to TRBJ1-3; D gene unclear. This CDR3 spans 13 amino acids. Trimming stripped 2 bases from V and 8 bases from J, with 10 bases between. From germline, CDR1 is MGHDK and CDR2 SYGVNS. The chain's CDR3 is CASSEHASDTIYF. CDR3 sequence (DNA): TGTGCCAGCAGTGAACACGCCTCGGACACCATATATTTT.

This clonotype was detected only a few times. This chain links TRBV7-9 with TRBJ2-3; 13 nucleotides line up with TRBD2. CDR1 and CDR2 from the germline V gene are SEHNR and FQNEAQ (reference sequence). Trimming at V came to 4 bases and at J to 1 base, leaving 5 bases not matched to a gene. This CDR3 is built from 17 residues. CDR3 region: CASSSNGLAGGTDTQYF. The CDR3 DNA reads TGTGCCAGCAGCTCCAACGGACTAGCGGGGGGCACAGATACGCAGTATTTT.

This clonotype came up once. This chain links TRBV3-1 with TRBJ2-3, with 10 bases aligning to TRBD2. The germline gives CDR1 LGHDT, CDR2 YNNKEL (reference sequence). J was trimmed by 2 bases and V by 0 bases; bases with no gene match: 17. The CDR3 is 21 amino acids. The CDR3 nucleotides are TGTGCCAGCAGCCAAGAAAACCCATACGCGGTAGCGGGGGGTCCCACAGATACGCAGTATTTT. It codes for CASSQENPYAVAGGPTDTQYF.

J is TRBJ2-1 and V is TRBV28; D gene ambiguous. The CDR3 is 15 residues long. V was cut by 3 bases and J by 4 bases, with 13 bases left in between. Germline CDR1 MDHEN, CDR2 SYDVKM. The CDR3 loop is CASSFDTQTYNEQFF. The CDR3 nucleotides read TGTGCCAGCAGTTTCGACACCCAGACTTACAATGAGCAGTTCTTC.

There are a few counts of this clonotype. This chain uses TRBV20-1 with TRBJ1-2; 7 bases are a match to TRBD1. There are 14 residues in the CDR3. Germline V gene sequence: CDR1 DFQATT, CDR2 SNEGSKA (reference sequence). The ends lost 3 bases at V and 8 bases at J; junction bases unmatched: 12. The CDR3 nucleotides read TGCAGTGCTAGGAAACAGGGGTTAGTGGGAGGCTACACCTTC. This encodes CSARKQGLVGGYTF.

Only a few counts were recorded for this clonotype. The J gene is TRBJ2-1, the V gene TRBV6-2 or TRBV6-3; unclear D gene. The CDR3 has 12 amino acids. Germline V gene lookup returns CDR1 MNHEY and CDR2 SVGEGT. V was shortened by 2 bases and J by 9 bases, with 8 bases between the two germline ends. The CDR3 region is CASSYPAVEQFF. DNA for the CDR3: TGTGCCAGCAGTTACCCAGCAGTTGAGCAGTTCTTC.

In its sample, this clonotype was seen many times. The gene calls are TRBV24-1 and TRBJ2-2; 7 bases map to TRBD2. V was clipped by 0 bases and J by 6 bases; unmatched bases: 0. The CDR3 is 14 residues long. The germline CDR1 and CDR2 sequences are KGHDR and SFDVKD. The CDR3 sequence is CATSDLTSAGELFF. The DNA of the CDR3 is TGTGCCACCAGTGATTTGACTAGCGCCGGGGAGCTGTTTTTT.

This rearrangement joins TRBV4-1 to TRBJ1-1, with TRBD1 matching 8 bases. The V and J ends lost 0 bases and 2 bases, in that order; junction bases with no gene match: 14. CDR1 and CDR2 from the germline V gene are MGHRA and YSYEKL. CDR3 length equals 19 residues. The CDR3 coding sequence is TGCGCCAGCAGCCAAGATCGAGTCCGGGACAGGAGGAAAAACACTGAAGCTTTCTTT. Amino acids: CASSQDRVRDRRKNTEAFF.

This clonotype has a handful of counts. The chain is built from TRBV12-3 or TRBV12-4 and TRBJ2-1; either TRBD1 or TRBD2 may supply D (6 bases each). This CDR3 is 14 amino acids long. V dropped 5 bases and J dropped 7 bases, with 15 bases sitting between them. The CDR3 is CASSEEGELNEQFF. CDR3 sequence (DNA): TGTGCCAGCAGTGAGGAGGGGGAACTGAATGAGCAGTTCTTC.

This clonotype was observed a handful of times. This sequence joins TRBV7-8 and TRBJ2-7; 8 bases agree with TRBD1. The CDR3 has 14 amino acids. After removal of 1 base from V and 7 bases from J, the junction contained 6 bases not matched to a gene. CDR1 and CDR2 from the germline V gene are SGHVS and FQNEAQ. The CDR3 loop reads CASSLEPGGWEQYF. The CDR3 DNA follows: TGTGCCAGCAGCTTAGAACCAGGGGGCTGGGAGCAGTACTTC.

This clonotype was detected a few times. This chain connects TRBV7-9 to TRBJ2-1; unclear D gene. This CDR3 has 14 amino acids. Trimming cost V 3 bases and J 7 bases, with 13 bases left between them. Germline V lookup: CDR1 SEHNR, CDR2 FQNEAQ (reference sequence). The CDR3 bases are TGTGCCAGCAGCTTTTACCCAGTCGAGAATGAGCAGTTCTTC. It specifies CASSFYPVENEQFF.

The sample holds a few counts of this clonotype. The CDR3 coding sequence is TGTGCCATCAGTGAGTCGGAGGGACAGGGGGCGAGGACAGATACGCAGTATTTT. As protein: CAISESEGQGARTDTQYF. The chain combines TRBV10-3 with TRBJ2-3; 12 bases match TRBD1. Per the germline V gene, CDR1 is ENHRY and CDR2 is SYGVKD. With V trimmed by 0 bases and J by 3 bases, 7 bases remained unmatched. The CDR3 has 18 residues.

The J gene is TRBJ1-2, the V gene TRBV5-4; 10 positions match TRBD1. V gave up 0 bases and J gave up 7 bases; unmatched junction bases: 3. The CDR3 contains 14 residues. Germline-derived CDR1 and CDR2 are SGHNT and YYREEE (reference sequence). CDR3: CASSLAGQGRGYTF. CDR3 sequence (DNA): TGTGCCAGCAGCTTGGCGGGACAGGGGCGTGGCTACACCTTC.

The rearrangement joins TRBV3-1 to TRBJ2-7, with 7 bases identical to TRBD1. Germline values: CDR1 LGHDT, CDR2 YNNKEL (reference sequence). CDR3 length equals 15 residues. Trimming removed 0 bases from V and 2 bases from J; junction bases left unmatched: 4. The CDR3 reads CASSQELGQAYEQYF. The CDR3 DNA sequence: TGTGCCAGCAGCCAAGAACTCGGACAGGCCTACGAGCAGTACTTC.

This clonotype was recorded a few times. This sequence joins TRBV12-3 or TRBV12-4 and TRBJ1-5; D is perhaps TRBD1 (6 bases). This CDR3 has 14 amino acids. Between the trimmed V and J ends, which lost 2 bases and 11 bases, there was a span of 16 bases. The CDR3 DNA reads as TGTGCCAGCAGTTTAAAACAGGGAAAGGGCACCCAGCATTTT. This codes for CASSLKQGKGTQHF.

J is TRBJ2-4 and V is TRBV7-4; D is unclear. The CDR3 totals 15 residues. Between the trimmed V and J ends, which lost 5 bases and 1 base, there was a span of 12 bases. CDR1 is SGHVT and CDR2 is SQSDAQ in the germline V gene. The CDR3 DNA follows: TGTGCCAGCAGCGACGGTTTGAATGCCAAAAACATTCAGTACTTC. Amino acid sequence: CASSDGLNAKNIQYF.

The rearrangement joins TRBV6-5 to TRBJ1-1; 11 bases are shared with TRBD1. This CDR3 contains 16 residues. V trimming: 0 bases; J trimming: 5 bases; junction bases outside the gene matches: 5. Germline V CDR1 and CDR2: MNHEY, SVGAGI. The CDR3 sequence is CASSYSWDRGWTEAFF. CDR3 in DNA: TGTGCCAGCAGTTACTCGTGGGACAGGGGGTGGACTGAAGCTTTCTTT.

This sequence joins TRBV6-2 or TRBV6-3 and TRBJ1-5; D is ambiguous. The CDR3 spans 16 residues. Germline V gene lookup returns CDR1 MNHEY and CDR2 SVGEGT. V was cut by 0 bases and J by 4 bases, with 13 bases left in between. The CDR3 loop reads CASSYSKEGRNQPQHF. CDR3 in DNA: TGTGCCAGCAGTTACTCGAAAGAGGGAAGAAATCAGCCCCAGCATTTT.

This clonotype was seen ten or more times. The chain joins TRBV7-8 to TRBJ1-5, with D uncertain. Germline CDR1 is SGHVS and CDR2 is FQNEAQ. The V and J ends lost 0 bases and 5 bases respectively, with 5 bases between them. This CDR3 contains 13 residues. CDR3 DNA sequence: TGTGCCAGCAGCTTAGCGTGGGATCAGCCCCAGCATTTT. Amino acids: CASSLAWDQPQHF.

The V gene is TRBV20-1, the J gene TRBJ1-2; 12 bases map to TRBD1. The CDR3 contains 16 residues. Germline V gives CDR1 DFQATT, CDR2 SNEGSKA (reference sequence). J gave up 2 bases and V 2 bases, and 6 bases lay outside the gene matches. The CDR3 protein is CSARPGTGGLNYGYTF. CDR3 bases: TGCAGTGCTAGACCCGGGACAGGGGGCTTAAACTATGGCTACACCTTC.

The rearrangement uses TRBV28 and TRBJ2-7; D remains unclear. Germline loops: CDR1 MDHEN, CDR2 SYDVKM. The CDR3 extends over 15 amino acids. Trimming stripped 6 bases from V and 2 bases from J, with 17 bases between. For the CDR3, the DNA is TGTGCCAGCAGCCCGTCGCCCGACCCTCCCTACGAGCAGTACTTC. It translates to CASSPSPDPPYEQYF.

This clonotype showed up just a few times. The chain carries TRBV6-6 and TRBJ2-3; D is uncertain. There are 15 residues in the CDR3. The ends were cut back, 4 bases at V and 2 bases at J, with 13 bases in the middle. The germline V gene encodes CDR1 MNHNY and CDR2 SVGAGI (reference sequence). CDR3 residues: CASSLDDLATDTQYF. The CDR3 nucleotides read TGTGCCAGCAGTTTGGACGACCTTGCCACAGATACGCAGTATTTT.

The V and J genes are TRBV28 and TRBJ1-2, with TRBD1 as a possible D gene (6 bases). The CDR3 is made up of 16 amino acids. CDR1 is MDHEN, CDR2 SYDVKM, per germline. Deletions cut 4 bases from V and 4 bases from J, with 19 bases between. CDR3 in amino acids: CASSSPSGGRGYGYTF. DNA for the CDR3: TGTGCCAGCAGTTCCCCCAGTGGGGGGCGTGGCTATGGCTACACCTTC.

There are a few counts of this clonotype. The chain is built from TRBV27 and TRBJ1-2; D is ambiguous. CDR1 is MNHEY, CDR2 SMNVEV, per germline (reference sequence). V was pared by 6 bases and J by 4 bases, with 15 bases between. CDR3 length equals 14 residues. The CDR3 sequence: CASRVRDKSYGYTF. The CDR3 bases are TGTGCCAGCAGGGTAAGAGACAAGAGCTATGGCTACACCTTC.

This clonotype was counted many times. The V call is TRBV28, the J call TRBJ1-1; D remains unclear. V lost 3 bases to trimming and J lost 6 bases, with 5 bases between them. Germline-derived CDR1 and CDR2 are MDHEN and SYDVKM. This CDR3 has 11 residues. The CDR3 region has the DNA TGTGCCAGCAGTTTGTGGCCTGAAGCTTTCTTT. It translates to CASSLWPEAFF. Variable domain in full (rest from reference TRBV28 and TRBJ1-1): DVKVTQSSRYLVKRTGEKVFLECVQDMDHENMFWYRQDPGLGLRLIYFSYDVKMKEKGDIPEGYSVSREKKERFSLILESASTNQTSMYLCASSLWPEAFFGQGTRLTVV.

The chain couples TRBV7-8 to TRBJ2-7; 8 bases match TRBD2. V lost 5 bases and J lost 6; bases outside the gene matches: 6. Germline lookup yields CDR1 SGHVS and CDR2 FQNEAQ. The CDR3 sequence is 13 residues long. For the CDR3, the DNA is TGTGCCAGCAGCCCTCGGGGGGGCGGCGAGCAGTACTTC. Translation gives CASSPRGGGEQYF.

CDR3: CSARAGDTGELFF. Here the CDR3 DNA reads TGCAGTGCTCGCGCGGGGGATACCGGGGAGCTGTTTTTT. The chain recombines TRBV20-1 with TRBJ2-2; 7 nucleotides align to TRBD2. The CDR3 is made up of 13 amino acids. Germline V gives CDR1 DFQATT, CDR2 SNEGSKA (reference sequence). The V gene end was trimmed by 5 bases and the J gene end by 5 bases; junction bases not matched to a gene: 5.

This clonotype has just a few counts. The chain carries TRBV6-1 and TRBJ1-1; 11 positions match TRBD1. Unmatched junction bases numbered 4, after V lost 1 base and J lost 3 bases. Germline lookup yields CDR1 MNHNS and CDR2 SASEGT. The CDR3 has 16 residues. Here the CDR3 DNA reads TGTGCCAGCAGTGAAGTGGGACAGGGGGTTGACACTGAAGCTTTCTTT. This codes for CASSEVGQGVDTEAFF.

The chain has TRBV19 and TRBJ1-1; perhaps TRBD1 as D (5 bases). The length of the CDR3 is 13 residues. The germline V gene encodes CDR1 LNHDA and CDR2 SQIVND (reference sequence). V lost 8 bases and J lost 5, with 15 bases in between. The CDR3 region is CASRKGKGTEAFF. DNA of the CDR3: TGTGCCAGTCGGAAGGGGAAGGGAACTGAAGCTTTCTTT. The entire variable domain, with the rest obtained from reference TRBV19 and TRBJ1-1, is as follows: DGGITQSPKYLFRKEGQNVTLSCEQNLNHDAMYWYRQDPGQGLRLIYYSQIVNDFQKGDIAEGYSVSREKKESFPLTVTSAQKNPTAFYLCASRKGKGTEAFFGQGTRLTVV.